These 22 T cell receptor beta chains were all obtained from the same sample, sequenced in a study of patients and donors after allogeneic stem cell transplantation. TCRdb re-derived calls from the RT-PCR reads in MiXCR, one entry per CDR3 protein. The table records 920,000 or so distinct CDR3 sequences, roughly 17% of them present only once. Source material: blood, either unsorted or a sorted T cell fraction (not recorded which). All receptors derive from a human donor who was either an allogeneic HSCT recipient or a stem cell or donor lymphocyte infusion donor (not recorded which). It is not recorded whose cells these are; they may come from a transplant donor.

This chain uses TRBV10-2 with TRBJ2-1, with D perhaps TRBD2 (6 bases). Germline loops: CDR1 WSHSY, CDR2 SAAADI. V was clipped by 6 bases and J by 0 bases, with 15 bases between them. This CDR3 is 16 amino acids long. This chain's CDR3 is CASSGGERSSYNEQFF. CDR3 in DNA: TGCGCCAGCAGCGGCGGGGAGCGGAGCTCCTACAATGAGCAGTTCTTC.

This chain uses TRBV3-1 with TRBJ2-5; 14 nucleotides agree with TRBD2. The CDR3 extends over 19 amino acids. CDR1 is LGHDT and CDR2 is YNNKEL in the germline V gene (reference sequence). J was trimmed by 5 bases and V by 4 bases; bases with no gene match: 15. This CDR3 is CASSLPVGLAGGNRETQYF. Written as DNA, the CDR3 is TGTGCCAGCAGCCTTCCGGTTGGACTAGCGGGAGGAAACCGGGAGACCCAGTACTTC.

This clonotype was recorded a few times. The chain has TRBV2 and TRBJ2-3; 12 bases line up with TRBD1. The ends lost 6 bases at V and 2 bases at J; junction bases unmatched: 3. Germline CDR1 SNHLY, CDR2 FYNNEI. The CDR3 spans 15 residues. Written as DNA, the CDR3 is TGTGCCAGCAGCCGGGACAGGGGGCTCACAGATACGCAGTATTTT. It translates to CASSRDRGLTDTQYF.

This clonotype was counted many times. For the CDR3, the DNA is TGCAGCGTTGAACAAGAGACCCAGTACTTC. Its translation is CSVEQETQYF. This chain links TRBV29-1 with TRBJ2-5, with unresolved D. The V end was cut by 2 bases, the J end by 2 bases, with 0 bases between. Germline loops: CDR1 SQVTM, CDR2 ANQGSEA. The CDR3 is made up of 10 amino acids.

The gene calls are TRBV7-9 and TRBJ2-2; D might be TRBD1 (6 bases). V was shortened by 4 bases and J by 2 bases, with 14 bases between the two germline ends. The CDR3 loop spans 16 amino acids. CDR1 SEHNR and CDR2 FQNEAQ come from the germline V gene (reference sequence). The CDR3: CASSSGRGGNTGELFF. CDR3 bases: TGTGCCAGCAGCTCAGGCAGGGGTGGAAACACCGGGGAGCTGTTTTTT. Together with reference TRBV7-9 and TRBJ2-2, the CDR3 gives the full variable domain: DTGVSQNPRHKITKRGQNVTFRCDPISEHNRLYWYRQTLGQGPEFLTYFQNEAQLEKSRLLSDRFSAERPKGSFSTLEIQRTEQGDSAMYLCASSSGRGGNTGELFFGEGSRLTVL.

V and J are TRBV2 and TRBJ2-5; 10 bases are a match to TRBD1. V lost 6 bases, J lost 5 bases, and 9 bases stayed unmatched. The CDR3 extends over 15 amino acids. The germline CDR1 and CDR2 sequences are SNHLY and FYNNEI. The CDR3 DNA reads as TGTGCCAGCAGCCGACAGGGGGCCGGAGGGGAGACCCAGTACTTC. This encodes CASSRQGAGGETQYF.

The gene calls are TRBV6-5 and TRBJ1-2, with D perhaps matching TRBD1 (5 bases). The V end was cut by 4 bases, the J end by 3 bases, with 9 bases between. Germline assignment: CDR1 MNHEY and CDR2 SVGAGI. The CDR3 sequence is 13 residues long. Written as DNA, the CDR3 is TGTGCCAGCAGTTCAACAGGATACTATGGCTACACCTTC. It specifies CASSSTGYYGYTF.

V is TRBV5-1 and J is TRBJ1-1, with 8 positions matching TRBD1. CDR1 and CDR2 from the germline V gene are SGHRS and YFSETQ. This CDR3 has 11 amino acids. V lost 4 bases and J lost 12; bases outside the gene matches: 5. This CDR3 reads CASSKDRVTFF. Written as DNA, the CDR3 is TGCGCCAGCAGCAAGGACAGGGTGACTTTCTTT.

This clonotype occurred a few times. This sequence joins TRBV5-1 and TRBJ2-1; tentatively, D is TRBD2 (6 bases). Germline CDR1 is SGHRS and CDR2 is YFSETQ. The CDR3 runs 14 residues. V was trimmed by 4 bases and J by 2 bases, leaving 10 bases between them. CDR3 DNA: TGCGCCAGCAGCACTGCGGGAACCTACAATGAGCAGTTCTTC. Translation gives CASSTAGTYNEQFF.

The chain uses TRBV30 and TRBJ1-1; D may be TRBD1 (6 bases). In germline, CDR1 is GTSNPN, CDR2 SVGIG (reference sequence). The germline V and J ends were trimmed by 4 bases and 2 bases, with 14 bases remaining between them. The CDR3 is made up of 14 amino acids. The CDR3 is CAWNPSGVNTEAFF. In DNA form, the CDR3 reads TGTGCCTGGAATCCATCAGGGGTTAACACTGAAGCTTTCTTT.

This clonotype turned up a few times. The rearrangement uses TRBV20-1 and TRBJ2-2; D possibly corresponds to TRBD2 (5 bases). The CDR3 contains 18 residues. Germline V CDR1 and CDR2: DFQATT, SNEGSKA (reference sequence). The V end lost 1 base, the J end lost 0 bases, and 18 bases lay between the germline ends. The CDR3: CSARVGRAGPTNTGELFF. The CDR3 coding sequence is TGCAGTGCTAGAGTGGGTCGGGCGGGCCCAACGAACACCGGGGAGCTGTTTTTT.

This clonotype was detected a few times. The chain couples TRBV7-9 to TRBJ2-1; a weak D match, TRBD2 (5 bases). Trimming shortened V by 1 base and J by 7 bases, and 11 bases separated the two germline ends. The V gene's germline CDR1 is SEHNR and CDR2 FQNEAQ (reference sequence). CDR3 size: 14 residues. This CDR3 reads CASSLVGVRNEQFF. For the CDR3, the DNA is TGTGCCAGCAGCTTAGTGGGAGTGAGGAATGAGCAGTTCTTC.

The rearrangement links TRBV7-8 to TRBJ1-1; D unclear. The CDR3 consists of 13 residues. Germline CDR1 and CDR2: SGHVS and FQNEAQ. Trimming cost V 6 bases and J 1 base, with 9 bases left between them. The chain's CDR3 is CASSTERNTEAFF. CDR3 bases: TGTGCCAGCAGTACCGAGAGGAACACTGAAGCTTTCTTT.

The chain employs TRBV30 and TRBJ1-5; D gene ambiguous. Deletions cut 3 bases from V and 12 bases from J, with 15 bases between. There are 12 residues in the CDR3. Germline-derived CDR1 and CDR2 are GTSNPN and SVGIG (reference sequence). The CDR3 DNA follows: TGTGCCTGGAGCGGGGTAGGAGGGCTCCAGCATTTT. It yields the protein CAWSGVGGLQHF.

The J gene is TRBJ2-1, the V gene TRBV12-3 or TRBV12-4, with 8 nucleotides matching TRBD1. The length of the CDR3 is 16 residues. Unmatched junction bases numbered 10, after V lost 7 bases and J lost 2 bases. CDR3 DNA: TGTGCCAGCAACTCTGACAGGGGATCCGCCTACAATGAGCAGTTCTTC. This translates into CASNSDRGSAYNEQFF.

This clonotype was observed a handful of times. V gene TRBV2 combines with J gene TRBJ2-1; 9 positions agree with TRBD1. The trim removed 2 bases at V and 9 bases at J, leaving 5 bases unmatched. CDR1 is SNHLY, CDR2 FYNNEI, per germline. This CDR3 spans 14 amino acids. The CDR3 is CASSESTGGVEQFF. In nucleotides, the CDR3 is TGTGCCAGCAGTGAATCGACAGGGGGGGTTGAGCAGTTCTTC.

The chain employs TRBV5-1 and TRBJ2-7; a weak D match, TRBD2 (6 bases). This CDR3 has 13 residues. The V gene's germline CDR1 is SGHRS and CDR2 YFSETQ. V was shortened by 5 bases and J by 2 bases, with 11 bases between the two germline ends. The CDR3 protein is CASRGRTPYEQYF. In nucleotides, the CDR3 is TGCGCCAGCAGAGGGAGGACCCCCTACGAGCAGTACTTC.

This clonotype has more than one count but fewer than ten. The rearrangement joins TRBV7-9 to TRBJ1-3; a possible D gene is TRBD1 (6 bases). With 4 bases removed from V and 0 bases from J, the gap between germline ends came to 7 bases. CDR3 length: 14 residues. Germline V gene sequence: CDR1 SEHNR, CDR2 FQNEAQ (reference sequence). Here the CDR3 DNA reads TGTGCCAGCAGCTGGACAGTCTCTGGAAACACCATATATTTT. Residues: CASSWTVSGNTIYF.

This clonotype has a count of ten or more. This chain uses TRBV5-1 with TRBJ2-7; tentatively, D is TRBD2 (5 bases). The germline V gene has CDR1 SGHRS and CDR2 YFSETQ. Between the trimmed V and J ends, which lost 4 bases and 0 bases, there was a span of 14 bases. The CDR3 contains 15 residues. CDR3 protein: CASSPGRDSSYEQYF. The CDR3, as DNA: TGCGCCAGCAGCCCTGGGAGAGATAGCTCCTACGAGCAGTACTTC. Using reference TRBV5-1 and TRBJ2-7 for the parts outside the CDR3, the full variable domain is KAGVTQTPRYLIKTRGQQVTLSCSPISGHRSVSWYQQTPGQGLQFLFEYFSETQRNKGNFPGRFSGRQFSNSRSEMNVSTLELGDSALYLCASSPGRDSSYEQYFGPGTRLTVT.

This clonotype was seen only a few times. The gene calls are TRBV7-9 and TRBJ2-1; D gene uncertain. V lost 5 bases, J lost 6 bases, and 11 bases lay in between. Germline CDR1 and CDR2: SEHNR and FQNEAQ (reference sequence). The CDR3 has 13 amino acids. The CDR3 nucleotides are TGTGCCAGCAGCCCAAACATCGGCAATGAGCAGTTCTTC. Its translation is CASSPNIGNEQFF.

The chain has TRBV29-1 and TRBJ1-1; possibly TRBD1 for D (6 bases). V gave up 7 bases and J gave up 6 bases, with 21 bases separating them. The CDR3 loop spans 14 amino acids. In germline, CDR1 is SQVTM, CDR2 ANQGSEA. In DNA, the CDR3 is TGCAGCGACGTCTCGACAGGACGAGTCTCTGAAGCTTTCTTT. Encoded protein: CSDVSTGRVSEAFF.

The table lists this clonotype with a few counts. The chain has TRBV4-1 and TRBJ2-5, with 8 nucleotides matching TRBD2. Losses at the gene ends were 2 bases for V and 4 bases for J; bases not matched to a gene: 3. CDR1 and CDR2 from the germline V gene are MGHRA and YSYEKL. The CDR3 consists of 14 residues. The CDR3 DNA follows: TGCGCCAGCAGCCAACCGGGGGGGGCAGAGACCCAGTACTTC. As protein: CASSQPGGAETQYF.